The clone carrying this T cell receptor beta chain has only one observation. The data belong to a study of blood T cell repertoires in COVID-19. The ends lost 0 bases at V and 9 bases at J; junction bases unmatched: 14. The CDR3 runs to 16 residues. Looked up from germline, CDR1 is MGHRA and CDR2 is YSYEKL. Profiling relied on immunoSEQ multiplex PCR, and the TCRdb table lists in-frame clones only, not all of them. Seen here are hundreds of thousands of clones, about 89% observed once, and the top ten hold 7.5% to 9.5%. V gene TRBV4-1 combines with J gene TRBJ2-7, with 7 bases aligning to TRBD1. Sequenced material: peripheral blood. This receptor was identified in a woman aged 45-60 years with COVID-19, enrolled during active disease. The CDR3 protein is CASSQEVGTVPIRQYF. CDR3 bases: TGCGCCAGCAGCCAAGAAGTCGGGACAGTCCCTATTAGGCAGTACTTC.